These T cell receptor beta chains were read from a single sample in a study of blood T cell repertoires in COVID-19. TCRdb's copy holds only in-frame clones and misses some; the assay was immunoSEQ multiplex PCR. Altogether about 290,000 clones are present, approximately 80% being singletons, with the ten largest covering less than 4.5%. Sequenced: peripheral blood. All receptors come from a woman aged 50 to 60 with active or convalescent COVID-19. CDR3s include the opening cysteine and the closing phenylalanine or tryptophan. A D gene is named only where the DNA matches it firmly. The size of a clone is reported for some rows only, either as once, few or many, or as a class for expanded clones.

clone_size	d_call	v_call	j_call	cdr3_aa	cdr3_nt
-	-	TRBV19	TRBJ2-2	CASSRRARTGELFF	TGTGCCAGTAGTCGGAGGGCCAGGACCGGGGAGCTGTTTTTT
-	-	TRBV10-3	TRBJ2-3	CAISNREDTQYF	TGTGCCATCAGTAACAGGGAGGATACGCAGTATTTT
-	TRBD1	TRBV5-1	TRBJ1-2	CASSYRGQGGYGYTF	TGCGCCAGCAGCTACCGGGGACAGGGGGGCTATGGCTACACCTTC
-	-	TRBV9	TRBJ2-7	CASSVGETYEQYF	TGTGCCAGCAGCGTAGGAGAAACCTACGAGCAGTACTTC
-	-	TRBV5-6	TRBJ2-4	CASSFREAPNIQYF	TGTGCCAGCAGCTTCAGGGAGGCCCCAAACATTCAGTACTTC
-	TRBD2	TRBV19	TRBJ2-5	CASSIGGSGRVGGQETQYF	TGTGCCAGTAGTATAGGGGGTAGCGGGAGGGTAGGGGGCCAAGAGACCCAGTACTTC
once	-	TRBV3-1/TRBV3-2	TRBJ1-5	CASSQGARGNQPQHF	TGTGCCAGCAGCCAGGGTGCCAGGGGAAATCAGCCCCAGCATTTT
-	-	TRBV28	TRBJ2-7	CASSSPPGTGEQYF	TGTGCCAGCAGTTCCCCCCCGGGGACTGGGGAGCAGTACTTC
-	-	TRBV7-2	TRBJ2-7	CASSTMPGGYEQYF	TGTGCCAGCAGCACTATGCCCGGGGGCTACGAGCAGTACTTC
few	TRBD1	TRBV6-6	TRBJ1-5	CASSYGTGGGNQPQHF	TGTGCCAGCAGTTACGGGACAGGGGGCGGCAATCAGCCCCAGCATTTT
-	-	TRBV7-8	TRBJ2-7	CASSLAGGPYEQYF	TGTGCCAGCAGCTTAGCGGGGGGTCCCTACGAGCAGTACTTC
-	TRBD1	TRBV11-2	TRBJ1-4	CASSVGQGDEKLFF	TGTGCCAGCAGCGTGGGACAGGGAGATGAAAAACTGTTTTTT
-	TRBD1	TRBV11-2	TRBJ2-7	CASSLAGQAVFYEQYF	TGTGCCAGCAGCTTAGCGGGACAGGCCGTGTTCTACGAGCAGTACTTC
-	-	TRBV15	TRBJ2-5	CATSRDEEMETQYF	TGTGCCACCAGCAGAGATGAGGAGATGGAGACCCAGTACTTC
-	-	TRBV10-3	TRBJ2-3	CAISPSGTDTQYF	TGTGCCATCAGTCCTAGCGGCACAGATACGCAGTATTTT
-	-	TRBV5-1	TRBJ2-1	CASSFSNEQFF	TGCGCCAGCAGCTTCTCTAATGAGCAGTTCTTC
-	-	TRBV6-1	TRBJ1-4	CASSESVMGAREKLFF	TGTGCCAGCAGTGAATCGGTGATGGGGGCGAGAGAAAAACTGTTTTTT
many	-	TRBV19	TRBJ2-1	CASRSVGLHEQFF	TGTGCCAGTAGAAGTGTGGGACTCCATGAGCAGTTCTTC
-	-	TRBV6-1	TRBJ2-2	CASSEPPGEPGELFF	TGTGCCAGCAGTGAACCGCCGGGGGAGCCCGGGGAGCTGTTTTTT
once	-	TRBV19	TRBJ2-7	CASSTGQFSYEQYF	TGTGCCAGTAGTACCGGACAGTTCTCCTACGAGCAGTACTTC
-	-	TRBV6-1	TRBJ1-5	CASSEAGGDFQPQHF	TGTGCCAGCAGTGAAGCGGGGGGGGACTTTCAGCCCCAGCATTTT
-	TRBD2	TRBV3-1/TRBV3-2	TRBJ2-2	CASSQGRSGGAGELFF	TGTGCCAGCAGCCAAGGCCGTAGCGGGGGGGCCGGGGAGCTGTTTTTT
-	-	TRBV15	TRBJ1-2	CATSRDHGSYGYTF	TGTGCCACCAGCAGAGATCACGGGTCGTATGGCTACACCTTC
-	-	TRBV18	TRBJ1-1	CASSPDENFNTEAFF	TGTGCCAGCTCACCCGATGAGAACTTTAACACTGAAGCTTTCTTT
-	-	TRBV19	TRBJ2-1	CASKWGGSSYNEQFF	TGTGCCAGTAAGTGGGGCGGTAGCTCCTACAATGAGCAGTTCTTC